Below are 22 T cell receptor beta chains sequenced from a single sample in a study of cytomegalovirus exposure and HLA in healthy donors. The primer mix had 60 Vbeta and 13 Jbeta primers. Assay: immunoSEQ multiplex PCR; the TCRdb copy retains only in-frame clones and omits some. In all, the sample yields some 120,000 clones. The sequenced material came from PBMCs. These receptors all stem from a middle-aged man in good health and CMV-seropositive.

The chain carries TRBV7-3 and TRBJ1-2; 8 nucleotides agree with TRBD1. With V trimmed by 5 bases and J by 5 bases, 10 bases remained unmatched. Germline V lookup: CDR1 SGHTA, CDR2 FQGTGA. The CDR3 totals 15 residues. The CDR3 DNA follows: TGTGCCAGCAGCCTTGGGACAGGCGGGGGTTATGGCTACACCTTC. It translates to CASSLGTGGGYGYTF.

The chain carries TRBV2 and TRBJ2-7; D is unresolved. The germline V and J ends were trimmed by 0 bases and 3 bases, with 15 bases remaining between them. Germline V CDR1 and CDR2: SNHLY, FYNNEI. The CDR3 runs to 16 residues. The CDR3 DNA sequence: TGTGCCAGCAGTGAAGCCCGACCCCCCGGCGGCTACGAGCAGTACTTC. This translates into CASSEARPPGGYEQYF.

V is TRBV19 and J is TRBJ2-3, with D perhaps matching TRBD2 (6 bases). Trimming took 9 bases from V and 2 from J, leaving 15 bases between them. CDR3 size: 14 residues. Per the germline V gene, CDR1 is LNHDA and CDR2 is SQIVND (reference sequence). The CDR3 reads CASRAGGNTDTQYF. The CDR3 DNA is TGTGCCAGCAGGGCCGGCGGGAACACAGATACGCAGTATTTT.

V and J are TRBV30 and TRBJ2-5, with 7 bases identical to TRBD1. This CDR3 has 13 amino acids. CDR1 and CDR2 (germline): GTSNPN, SVGIG (reference sequence). The J segment lost 4 bases and the V segment lost 0 bases, leaving 2 bases of the junction unmatched. CDR3 residues: CAWSVQGPETQYF. Here the CDR3 DNA reads TGTGCCTGGAGTGTACAGGGGCCAGAGACCCAGTACTTC.

This chain connects TRBV7-9 to TRBJ2-6; 11 nucleotides agree with TRBD1. This CDR3 has 16 residues. V trimming: 10 bases; J trimming: 2 bases; junction bases outside the gene matches: 7. From germline, CDR1 is SEHNR and CDR2 FQNEAQ (reference sequence). As DNA, the CDR3 is TGTGCCATGTCCCCGGACAGGGGGCCTGGGGCCAACGTCCTGACTTTC. It translates to CAMSPDRGPGANVLTF.

This sequence joins TRBV15 and TRBJ1-5; D is uncertain. Germline CDR1 reads LNHNV; CDR2 reads YYDKDF (reference sequence). V lost 0 bases to trimming and J lost 7 bases, with 16 bases between them. There are 16 residues in the CDR3. The CDR3 DNA follows: TGTGCCACCAGCAGAGACTCGGGGATTCCTGCCCAGCCCCAGCATTTT. Translated, it gives CATSRDSGIPAQPQHF.

The rearrangement joins TRBV2 to TRBJ1-1; D is uncertain. There are 14 residues in the CDR3. Germline CDR1 is SNHLY and CDR2 is FYNNEI. Trimming cost V 8 bases and J 4 bases, with 17 bases left between them. The CDR3 is CASEAPPGGTEAFF. In DNA form, the CDR3 reads TGTGCCAGCGAGGCTCCTCCGGGAGGCACTGAAGCTTTCTTT.

V and J are TRBV29-1 and TRBJ2-7; a weak D match, TRBD1 (7 bases). V was clipped by 6 bases and J by 6 bases, with 21 bases between them. The CDR3 spans 14 residues. From germline, CDR1 is SQVTM and CDR2 ANQGSEA. CDR3 residues: CSVEGTASLSEQYF. The CDR3, as DNA: TGCAGCGTGGAGGGGACAGCTTCCCTGAGCGAGCAGTACTTC.

The chain uses TRBV6-5 and TRBJ1-2, with D possibly TRBD1 on 5 matching bases. Germline V gene sequence: CDR1 MNHEY, CDR2 SVGAGI. The CDR3 covers 14 residues. The V and J ends lost 5 bases and 4 bases respectively, with 14 bases between them. The CDR3 sequence: CASSPRQTIYGYTF. In DNA form, the CDR3 reads TGTGCCAGCAGTCCTCGACAGACAATCTATGGCTACACCTTC.

The chain uses TRBV5-4 and TRBJ1-1; no clear D gene. The CDR3 contains 14 residues. Germline-derived CDR1 and CDR2 are SGHNT and YYREEE (reference sequence). Trimming cost V 4 bases and J 11 bases, with 21 bases left between them. The CDR3 loop reads CASSMTGITVGAFF. CDR3 nucleotide sequence: TGTGCCAGCAGCATGACCGGGATCACGGTGGGGGCTTTCTTT.

The rearrangement uses TRBV7-7 and TRBJ2-3; D perhaps matches TRBD2 (5 bases). Trimming took off 1 base at V and 3 bases at J, with 8 bases between the two ends. The germline V gene encodes CDR1 SSHAT and CDR2 FNYEAQ (reference sequence). The CDR3 is made up of 14 amino acids. Here the CDR3 DNA reads TGTGCCAGCAGCTTAGGGACTGGAACAGATACGCAGTATTTT. Amino acid sequence: CASSLGTGTDTQYF.

The chain combines TRBV5-1 with TRBJ1-1; TRBD1 might be the D (5 bases). Trimming took off 7 bases at V and 7 bases at J, with 20 bases between the two ends. The CDR3 has 14 amino acids. The V gene's germline CDR1 is SGHRS and CDR2 YFSETQ. The CDR3 sequence is CASALTRQTDEAFF. CDR3 coding DNA: TGCGCCAGCGCGCTAACGAGACAGACTGATGAAGCTTTCTTT.

The chain recombines TRBV28 with TRBJ1-2, with TRBD1 identical over 7 bases. Per the germline V gene, CDR1 is MDHEN and CDR2 is SYDVKM. Trimming cost V 2 bases and J 4 bases; bases outside gene matches: 13. CDR3 length equals 17 residues. CDR3 nucleotides: TGTGCCAGCAGTTTAGAATCGACAGGGCCGTACCTCTATGGCTACACCTTC. This codes for CASSLESTGPYLYGYTF.

This sequence joins TRBV9 and TRBJ1-3; 9 bases are shared with TRBD1. From germline, CDR1 is SGDLS and CDR2 YYNGEE. The CDR3 spans 16 residues. V shed 0 bases and J 3 bases; nucleotides not matched to a gene: 4. CDR3 in amino acids: CASSVVGTGNGNTIYF. Written as DNA, the CDR3 is TGTGCCAGCAGCGTAGTTGGGACAGGGAATGGAAACACCATATATTTT.

The V call is TRBV14, the J call TRBJ1-2; D is uncertain. CDR1 and CDR2 (germline): SGHDN, FVKESK. This CDR3 has 16 amino acids. Trimming shortened V by 0 bases and J by 5 bases, and 16 bases separated the two germline ends. Here the CDR3 reads CASSQEPGAPWYGYTF. The CDR3 nucleotides are TGTGCCAGCAGCCAAGAACCGGGTGCCCCCTGGTATGGCTACACCTTC.

This rearrangement joins TRBV28 to TRBJ2-7; D is perhaps TRBD2 (6 bases). The V gene's germline CDR1 is MDHEN and CDR2 SYDVKM. V lost 6 bases and J 2 bases, leaving 14 bases between the germline ends. The CDR3 spans 14 residues. The CDR3 loop reads CASRDFGGTYEQYF. The CDR3 DNA reads as TGTGCCAGCAGGGACTTTGGGGGGACCTACGAGCAGTACTTC.

The V and J genes are TRBV7-8 and TRBJ2-1; 8 nucleotides align to TRBD2. V shed 5 bases and J 2 bases; nucleotides not matched to a gene: 5. Germline CDR1 SGHVS, CDR2 FQNEAQ. CDR3 size: 15 residues. CDR3 in amino acids: CASSLGSGTYNEQFF. CDR3 nucleotide sequence: TGTGCCAGCAGCCTGGGTAGCGGGACCTACAATGAGCAGTTCTTC.

The rearrangement joins TRBV5-1 to TRBJ2-3; 11 bases are a match to TRBD2. Germline V CDR1 and CDR2: SGHRS, YFSETQ. With 0 bases clipped from V and 0 bases from J, the junction kept 9 bases outside the gene matches. This CDR3 has 19 amino acids. The CDR3 here is CASSLAPASGGISTDTQYF. Here the CDR3 DNA reads TGCGCCAGCAGCTTGGCCCCGGCTAGCGGGGGGATCAGCACAGATACGCAGTATTTT.

The chain has TRBV13 and TRBJ2-3; 9 bases map to TRBD1. V gave up 5 bases and J gave up 4 bases; unmatched junction bases: 10. This CDR3 contains 16 residues. CDR1 is PRHDT, CDR2 FYEKMQ, per germline (reference sequence). The CDR3 protein is CASSTRDRDRADTQYF. In DNA form, the CDR3 reads TGTGCCAGCAGCACCCGGGACAGGGATCGGGCAGATACGCAGTATTTT.

The chain couples TRBV9 to TRBJ2-7, with TRBD1 matching 10 bases. V was clipped by 3 bases and J by 4 bases; unmatched bases: 13. The V gene's germline CDR1 is SGDLS and CDR2 YYNGEE. The CDR3 covers 17 residues. The DNA for the CDR3 is TGTGCCAGCAGCGCCGGGACAGGGGTTAGAGGGTCGTACGAGCAGTACTTC. Protein product: CASSAGTGVRGSYEQYF.

V is TRBV19 and J is TRBJ2-1; TRBD1 might be the D (6 bases). The germline V gene has CDR1 LNHDA and CDR2 SQIVND (reference sequence). Trimming took off 0 bases at V and 7 bases at J, with 7 bases between the two ends. The CDR3 spans 13 residues. The CDR3 DNA reads as TGTGCCAGTAGTATAGATCAGGGGAATGAGCAGTTCTTC. Protein product: CASSIDQGNEQFF.

The J gene is TRBJ2-1, the V gene TRBV19; a weak D match, TRBD1 (6 bases). The CDR3 spans 14 residues. V lost 5 bases, J lost 0 bases, and 8 bases lay in between. From germline, CDR1 is LNHDA and CDR2 SQIVND (reference sequence). The CDR3 is CASSSQGSYNEQFF. CDR3 in DNA: TGTGCCAGTAGTTCACAGGGCTCCTACAATGAGCAGTTCTTC.